Detailed here is one T cell receptor (beta chain). Its antigen is not yet known. One base away there is no much larger clone; base qualities are not given. The immunoSEQ Assay, a bias-controlled multiplex PCR, was used to amplify TCRbeta CDR3 regions from genomic DNA. The authors processed their data as follows. The number of nucleated cells in each sample was estimated by amplification of reference gene primers within the assay. To quantify the absolute abundance of each unique TCRbeta CDR3 rearrangement, sequence reads were collapsed and filtered. Productive Simpson clonality was computed per sample as the square root of Simpson's diversity index over productive rearrangements. Entries here come from immuneACCESS through TCRdb and include only in-frame sequences with V and J called. Some clones fail to appear in such tables; in the studies checked, an unresolved V gene covers under half of the shortfall, and the cause of the remainder is unknown. Clone size and the V and J calls come from that table; the DNA yielded D and trimming. The sample table shows about 97,000 clones, and approximately 87% are seen once. The top ten clonotypes cover 15% of the sample.

This sample is part of a study of blood T cell repertoires in COVID-19 (TCRdb year 2020). General notes on the study: Samples covering the acute and convalescent phases of COVID-19 were provided by collaborators in the United States, Italy and Spain. The prospective study material was composed of cDNA or gDNA derived from T cells, B-cell-depleted T cells, or PBMCs. Deeply sampled blood TCRbeta repertoires from subjects exposed to, actively infected with, or recovered from COVID-19 were included in the dataset. A freely available public database, intended as a resource for researchers studying the immune response to SARS-CoV-2, is where the repertoires were released. The samples were drawn from the first 160 participants of the ongoing ImmuneRACE study and from 950 to 1,500 subjects provided by 6 global collaborators. Sample metadata almost always included a de-identified subject ID, COVID-19 status, age in years and sex. Where available, HLA class I and class II types were obtained from metadata supplied by the sample provider rather than from assay-based typing. What the study reported, not specific to this receptor: How much clinical and demographic metadata was included differed by source and by participant, and the metadata was provided uncurated.

The collaborating institutions used their own protocols to collect whole blood in K2EDTA tubes. For TCRbeta analysis, collaborators shipped samples as frozen whole blood, isolated PBMCs, or DNA extracted from either of those sample types. The source is a human donor in a cohort sampled during active COVID-19. The specimen was peripheral blood.

This receptor carries the CDR3 CASRAIPGQSFYEQYF. The nucleotide sequence is given as TGTGCCAGCAGAGCCATCCCGGGACAGTCGTTCTACGAGCAGTACTTC. The chain joins TRBV28 to TRBJ2-7; 7 central bases correspond to TRBD1. The CDR3 holds 16 amino acids from the cysteine to the phenylalanine. CDR3 DNA only is kept here, 48 bases in frame from base 1. V is cut back by 6 bases and J by 3 bases, with 14 bases in the junction unmatched. CDR1 and CDR2, per the germline V gene, are MDHEN and SYDVKM. The CDR3 plus the reference TRBV28 and TRBJ2-7 genes for the other parts give the full variable domain: DVKVTQSSRYLVKRTGEKVFLECVQDMDHENMFWYRQDPGLGLRLIYFSYDVKMKEKGDIPEGYSVSREKKERFSLILESASTNQTSMYLCASRAIPGQSFYEQYFGPGTRLTVT.